A single T cell receptor beta chain is shown here with its context. Its specificity is not known. The time point is: week 47, end of study. Topical imiquimod accompanied each vaccine dose, which consisted of 300 ug of mutant IDH1 20-mer peptide. Method: immunoSEQ multiplex PCR; TCRdb's copy keeps in-frame clones and lacks some. Among 50,000 to 65,000 clones, around 60% were seen once, and the ten largest hold about 5%. This record comes from a study of a mutant IDH1 vaccine in newly diagnosed glioma. Between the trimmed V and J ends, which lost 4 bases and 7 bases, there was a span of 13 bases. The CDR3 has 13 residues. Germline CDR1 is ENHRY and CDR2 is SYGVKD.

This TCR derives from a man between 40 and 49 years old with glioma. Some clones in this sample may be carry-over from other donors' samples. Source: peripheral blood mononuclear cells (PBMCs), taken from a glioma patient whose treatment included an IDH1 peptide vaccine. The rearrangement joins TRBV10-3 to TRBJ2-5; no firm D call. CDR3 nucleotide sequence: TGTGCCATCAGTGGCTCGACCTTTCCGACCCAGTACTTC. Translated, it gives CAISGSTFPTQYF.